This T cell receptor beta chain was identified in a study of blood T cells in healthy people across ages. Per the germline V gene, CDR1 is LGHDT and CDR2 is YNNKEL (reference sequence). This CDR3 region has 15 residues. A second roughly 7 to 11 cycle PCR used barcoded and J-beta primers. From the 5' RACE reads, TCRdb called clonotypes with MiXCR, one entry per CDR3 protein. The profile shows about 830,000 distinct CDR3 sequences, about 62% of them singletons. Points on this clonotype: One end of the junction does not line up with germline, which may come from a read error.

The chain combines TRBV3-1 with TRBJ2-3; a possible D gene is TRBD2 (7 bases). The sequenced sample consisted of blood. The clonotype comes from a man aged 25 to 40 in good health. CDR3 nucleotide sequence: TGTGCCAGCAGCCAAGGAGGCGGGGGCAAAGATACGCAGTGTTTT. As protein: CASSQGGGGKDTQCF.